This T cell receptor (beta chain) is drawn from a study of identical twins. Study-wide results and limits: Analyses based on zero insertions could be partly confounded by invariant MAIT and iNKT cells.

Unique molecular identifiers were present on the cDNA, and a universal primer site came from template switching. Each CDR3 protein gets one entry after TCRdb re-called the 5' RACE reads with MiXCR. The sample records hundreds of thousands of distinct CDR3 sequences, 8.5% to 9.5% being singletons. This clonotype was seen only a few times. Antigen unknown. These records were also assigned to another study, of yellow fever vaccine responses in identical twins.

The sequence was obtained from a woman aged 18-29 years in good health. The sample comprised PBMCs.

The CDR3 DNA reads as TGTGCCAGCAGCTTAGTAGCAGGGACTTCCTACGAGCAGTACTTC. Protein sequence: CASSLVAGTSYEQYF. J is TRBJ2-7 and V is TRBV7-8, with D possibly matching TRBD2 (6 bases). Germline lookup yields CDR1 SGHVS and CDR2 FQNEAQ. Deletions cut 1 base from V and 1 base from J, with 11 bases between. There are 15 residues in the CDR3.